Following are 19 T cell receptor beta chains from one sample sequenced in a study of blood T cells in healthy people across ages. The authors ran a second PCR of about 6 to 11 cycles using a sample-barcoded 5' primer and a J-beta primer mix. TCRdb reanalysed the 5' RACE reads using MiXCR and keeps one entry per CDR3 protein. The sample carries 2 million or so distinct CDR3 sequences, about 49% recorded once. Sequencing was done on a sample of blood. These receptors all stem from a middle-aged woman in good health.

V gene TRBV25-1 combines with J gene TRBJ2-6, with D possibly matching TRBD1 (6 bases). Germline V gene data show CDR1 as MGHDK and CDR2 as SYGVNS. The CDR3 consists of 16 residues. V lost 4 bases and J 2 bases, leaving 12 bases between the germline ends. CDR3 residues: CASSAINRAGANVLTF. The CDR3 DNA reads TGTGCCAGCAGTGCCATCAACAGGGCTGGGGCCAACGTCCTGACTTTC.

A few counts support this clonotype. The chain's CDR3 is CASSFHLSGQPQHF. CDR3 nucleotide sequence: TGTGCCAGCAGCTTTCATCTTTCAGGCCAGCCCCAGCATTTT. The chain is built from TRBV7-2 and TRBJ1-5, with no clear D. Per the germline V gene, CDR1 is SGHTA and CDR2 is FQGNSA. V dropped 3 bases and J dropped 7 bases, with 13 bases sitting between them. The CDR3 covers 14 residues.

This chain uses TRBV29-1 with TRBJ2-1; 12 bases agree with TRBD2. The CDR3 covers 15 residues. The trim removed 4 bases at V and 3 bases at J, leaving 4 bases unmatched. CDR1 SQVTM and CDR2 ANQGSEA come from the germline V gene. The CDR3 sequence: CSVGTSGGFYNEQFF. The CDR3 DNA sequence: TGCAGCGTTGGCACTAGCGGGGGGTTCTACAATGAGCAGTTCTTC.

This clonotype was detected a few times. The chain links TRBV28 to TRBJ2-6; 8 positions match TRBD2. The CDR3 covers 15 residues. Trimming took 5 bases from V and 1 from J; bases not matched to a gene: 1. CDR1 and CDR2 (germline): MDHEN, SYDVKM. The CDR3 DNA reads as TGTGCCAGCAGTCGCGGGAGGTCTGGGGCCAACGTCCTGACTTTC. Translation gives CASSRGRSGANVLTF.

In its sample, this clonotype was seen once. CDR3 sequence: CASSHRVGTRGTDTQYF. The DNA of the CDR3 is TGCGCCAGCAGCCACCGAGTTGGAACCCGGGGAACAGATACGCAGTATTTT. V and J are TRBV4-3 and TRBJ2-3; tentatively, D is TRBD2 (5 bases). The CDR3 is made up of 17 amino acids. Trimming cost V 3 bases and J 3 bases, with 19 bases left between them. CDR1 LGHNA and CDR2 YSLEER come from the germline V gene.

This clonotype occurred a few times. The gene calls are TRBV4-3 and TRBJ1-2, with 7 bases fitting TRBD1. CDR3 length equals 17 residues. V lost 4 bases, J lost 8 bases, and 19 bases stayed unmatched. Germline V lookup: CDR1 LGHNA, CDR2 YSLEER. CDR3 sequence reads: CASSPHQGGDSIVGYTF. The CDR3 bases are TGCGCCAGCAGCCCCCACCAAGGCGGGGACAGTATCGTCGGCTACACCTTC.

This sequence joins TRBV20-1 and TRBJ2-1, with TRBD2 matching over 7 bases. The junction had 15 bases not matched to a gene; V was cut back by 5 bases and J by 5 bases. This CDR3 has 16 residues. The germline CDR1 and CDR2 sequences are DFQATT and SNEGSKA (reference sequence). Here the CDR3 reads CSARPPYGLADNEQFF. The CDR3 coding sequence is TGCAGTGCTCGGCCGCCCTATGGGCTAGCGGACAATGAGCAGTTCTTC.

This sequence joins TRBV7-9 and TRBJ2-5, with TRBD2 as a possible D gene (6 bases). The CDR3 length is 16 residues. Germline CDR1 reads SEHNR; CDR2 reads FQNEAQ (reference sequence). The V and J ends lost 4 bases and 1 base respectively, with 16 bases between them. CDR3 DNA sequence: TGTGCCAGCAGCTCACCCATCCGGGGACTCCAAGAGACCCAGTACTTC. This codes for CASSSPIRGLQETQYF.

This clonotype was detected only once. The chain recombines TRBV7-2 with TRBJ1-2, with D possibly being TRBD1 (5 bases). Germline CDR1 SGHTA, CDR2 FQGNSA. The CDR3 sequence is 15 residues long. V was cut by 5 bases and J by 7 bases, with 20 bases left in between. This chain's CDR3 is CASSPKSPGLGGYTF. CDR3 nucleotides: TGTGCCAGCAGCCCTAAGTCCCCAGGGTTAGGTGGCTACACCTTC.

A few counts support this clonotype. This rearrangement joins TRBV4-3 to TRBJ2-3, with TRBD2 matching over 11 bases. The V gene's germline CDR1 is LGHNA and CDR2 YSLEER. After removal of 1 base from V and 0 bases from J, the junction contained 6 bases not matched to a gene. The length of the CDR3 is 18 residues. The CDR3 here is CASSQALTSGASTDTQYF. The CDR3 bases are TGCGCCAGCAGCCAAGCCCTGACTAGCGGGGCCAGCACAGATACGCAGTATTTT.

The chain joins TRBV24-1 to TRBJ1-5; possibly TRBD1 for D (6 bases). The CDR3 has 18 amino acids. Germline CDR1 and CDR2: KGHDR and SFDVKD. The V end lost 4 bases, the J end lost 0 bases, and 18 bases lay between the germline ends. The CDR3 DNA is TGTGCCACCAGTGAATCACAGCTCAGGGGAAATAGCAATCAGCCCCAGCATTTT. This sequence encodes CATSESQLRGNSNQPQHF.

The rearrangement uses TRBV11-2 and TRBJ2-5; no reliable D call. Trimming shortened V by 7 bases and J by 1 base, and 10 bases separated the two germline ends. Germline CDR1 and CDR2: SGHAT and FQNNGV. CDR3 size: 13 residues. The CDR3 region has the DNA TGTGCCAGCACCCCTGGGCCCCAAGAGACCCAGTACTTC. It encodes CASTPGPQETQYF.

The chain links TRBV20-1 to TRBJ2-4; D is uncertain. Germline V gene lookup returns CDR1 DFQATT and CDR2 SNEGSKA (reference sequence). This CDR3 is built from 12 residues. DNA for the CDR3: TGCAGCGTATTATTAGCCAAAAACATTCAGTACTTC. Protein sequence: CSVLLAKNIQYF.

A single count supports this clonotype. The gene calls are TRBV29-1 and TRBJ2-5; D is unresolved. With the DNA end fitting TRBJ2-7 better, the J assignment may be wrong. Germline loops: CDR1 SQVTM, CDR2 ANQGSEA. The CDR3 extends over 10 amino acids. CDR3 residues: CSVGSGEQYF. As DNA, the CDR3 is TGCAGCGTTGGGTCTGGCGAGCAGTACTTC.

The rearrangement links TRBV20-1 to TRBJ2-4; D remains unclear. The DNA matches TRBJ2-5 better at its end, which makes the J call doubtful. The germline V gene encodes CDR1 DFQATT and CDR2 SNEGSKA (reference sequence). The CDR3 runs 15 residues. The DNA of the CDR3 is TGCAGTGCTAGAGGACAAGGGCTAGGCCAAGAGACCCAGTACTTC. Its translation is CSARGQGLGQETQYF.

This clonotype has only a few counts. The rearrangement links TRBV4-1 to TRBJ1-2, with D uncertain. V lost 1 base and J lost 8, with 11 bases in between. The CDR3 sequence is 13 residues long. Per germline, CDR1 MGHRA and CDR2 YSYEKL. CDR3 in DNA: TGCGCCAGCAGCCAAGCGGAGGCCCGCGGCTACACCTTC. Protein sequence: CASSQAEARGYTF.

The J gene is TRBJ2-1, the V gene TRBV24-1; either TRBD1 or TRBD2 may supply D (5 bases each). Germline V lookup: CDR1 KGHDR, CDR2 SFDVKD. The V gene lost 2 bases and the J gene lost 5 bases, with 12 bases spanning the gap. This CDR3 is built from 15 residues. The CDR3 sequence: CATSDSGRGHNEQFF. In nucleotides, the CDR3 is TGTGCCACCAGTGATTCGGGACGGGGTCACAATGAGCAGTTCTTC.

In this sample, this clonotype turned up a few times. This chain joins TRBV29-1 and TRBJ2-1; 10 bases agree with TRBD1. This CDR3 has 14 amino acids. V shed 5 bases, J shed 0 bases, and the junction held 1 base outside the gene matches. Germline V gene lookup returns CDR1 SQVTM and CDR2 ANQGSEA. The CDR3 loop is CSVRDRGSYNEQFF. CDR3 nucleotide sequence: TGCAGCGTTCGGGACAGGGGCTCCTACAATGAGCAGTTCTTC.

The chain joins TRBV6-5 to TRBJ1-2; 7 positions agree with TRBD1. The V gene end was trimmed by 0 bases and the J gene end by 0 bases; junction bases not matched to a gene: 7. Germline lookup yields CDR1 MNHEY and CDR2 SVGAGI. This CDR3 has 17 amino acids. The CDR3 DNA reads TGTGCCAGCAGTTACTCGACAGGGCCGACTGCTAACTATGGCTACACCTTC. As protein: CASSYSTGPTANYGYTF.